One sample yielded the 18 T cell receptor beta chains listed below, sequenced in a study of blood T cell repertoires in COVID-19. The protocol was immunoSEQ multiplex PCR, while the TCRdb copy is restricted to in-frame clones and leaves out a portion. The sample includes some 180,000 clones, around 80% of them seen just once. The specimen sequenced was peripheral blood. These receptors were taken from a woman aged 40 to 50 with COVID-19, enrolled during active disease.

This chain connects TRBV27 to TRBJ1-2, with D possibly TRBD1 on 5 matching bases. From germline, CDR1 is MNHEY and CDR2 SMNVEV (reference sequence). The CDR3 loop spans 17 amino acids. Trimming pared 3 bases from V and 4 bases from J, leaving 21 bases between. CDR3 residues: CASSLQFLPREGYGYTF. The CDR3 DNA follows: TGTGCCAGCAGTTTGCAGTTCCTCCCCAGGGAAGGCTATGGCTACACCTTC.

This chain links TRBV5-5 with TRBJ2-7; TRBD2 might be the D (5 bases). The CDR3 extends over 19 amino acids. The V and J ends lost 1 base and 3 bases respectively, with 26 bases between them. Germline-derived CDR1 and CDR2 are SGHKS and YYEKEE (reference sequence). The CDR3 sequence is CASSLRPHPTTRPSYEQYF. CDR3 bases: TGTGCCAGCAGCTTGCGCCCCCACCCCACTACTAGACCGAGCTACGAGCAGTACTTC.

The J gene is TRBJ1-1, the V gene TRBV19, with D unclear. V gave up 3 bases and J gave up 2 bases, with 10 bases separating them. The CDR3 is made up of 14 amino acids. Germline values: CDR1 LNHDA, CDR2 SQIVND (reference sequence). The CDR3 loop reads CASSIWLANTEAFF. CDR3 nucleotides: TGTGCCAGTAGTATTTGGTTAGCAAACACTGAAGCTTTCTTT.

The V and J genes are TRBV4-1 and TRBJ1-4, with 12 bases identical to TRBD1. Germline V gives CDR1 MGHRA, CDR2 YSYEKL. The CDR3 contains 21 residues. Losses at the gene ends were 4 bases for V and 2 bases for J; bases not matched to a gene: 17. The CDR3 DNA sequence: TGCGCCAGCAGCCTTCTAGGCCCCGGGACAGGGGGCGCTACCACTAATGAAAAACTGTTTTTT. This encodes CASSLLGPGTGGATTNEKLFF.

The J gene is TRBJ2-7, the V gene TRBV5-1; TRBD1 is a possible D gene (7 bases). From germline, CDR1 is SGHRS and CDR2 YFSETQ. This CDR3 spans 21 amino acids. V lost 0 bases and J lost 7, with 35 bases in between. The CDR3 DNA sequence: TGCGCCAGCAGCTTGGTCTGGGCCCAACTCCAGCGACAGGGAGGCTTTTGGGAGCAGTACTTC. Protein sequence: CASSLVWAQLQRQGGFWEQYF.

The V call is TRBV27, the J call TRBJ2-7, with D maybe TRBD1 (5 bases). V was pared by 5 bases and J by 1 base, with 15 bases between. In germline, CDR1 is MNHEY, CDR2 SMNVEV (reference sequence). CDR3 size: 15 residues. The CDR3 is CASSRGRDGSYEQYF. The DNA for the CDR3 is TGTGCCAGCAGTAGAGGCAGGGATGGATCCTACGAGCAGTACTTC.

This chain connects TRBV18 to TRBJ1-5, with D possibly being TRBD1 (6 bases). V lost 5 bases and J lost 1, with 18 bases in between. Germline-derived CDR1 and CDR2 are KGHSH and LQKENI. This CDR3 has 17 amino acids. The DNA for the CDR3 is TGTGCCAGCTCAGCCAGTACGGGGGGCGCCAGCAATCAGCCCCAGCATTTT. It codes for CASSASTGGASNQPQHF.

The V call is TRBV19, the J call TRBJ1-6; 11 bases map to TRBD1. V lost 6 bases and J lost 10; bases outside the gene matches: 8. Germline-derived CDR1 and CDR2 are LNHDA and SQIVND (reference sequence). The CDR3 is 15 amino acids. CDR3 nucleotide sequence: TGTGCCAGTAGCCTACTGGGACAGGGGGGATCACCCCTCCACTTT. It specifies CASSLLGQGGSPLHF. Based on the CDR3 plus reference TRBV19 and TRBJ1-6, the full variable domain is DGGITQSPKYLFRKEGQNVTLSCEQNLNHDAMYWYRQDPGQGLRLIYYSQIVNDFQKGDIAEGYSVSREKKESFPLTVTSAQKNPTAFYLCASSLLGQGGSPLHFGNGTRLTVT.

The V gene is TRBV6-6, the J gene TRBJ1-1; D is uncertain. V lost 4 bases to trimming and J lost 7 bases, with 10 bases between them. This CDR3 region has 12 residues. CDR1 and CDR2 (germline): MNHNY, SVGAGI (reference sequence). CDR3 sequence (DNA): TGTGCCAGCAGTTTCCTGAACGGTGAAGCTTTCTTT. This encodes CASSFLNGEAFF.

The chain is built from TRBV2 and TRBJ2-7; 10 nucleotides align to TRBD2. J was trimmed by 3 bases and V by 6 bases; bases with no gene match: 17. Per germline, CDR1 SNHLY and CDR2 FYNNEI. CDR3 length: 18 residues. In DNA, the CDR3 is TGTGCCAGCAGAGTCGGGGGACTAGCGTCGGTCAACAACTACGAGCAGTACTTC. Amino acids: CASRVGGLASVNNYEQYF.

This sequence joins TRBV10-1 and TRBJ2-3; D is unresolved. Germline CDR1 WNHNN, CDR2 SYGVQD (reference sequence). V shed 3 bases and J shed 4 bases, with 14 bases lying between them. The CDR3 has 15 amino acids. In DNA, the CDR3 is TGCGCCAGCAGTGATGTGCGGAGCCCGGCAGATACGCAGTATTTT. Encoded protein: CASSDVRSPADTQYF.

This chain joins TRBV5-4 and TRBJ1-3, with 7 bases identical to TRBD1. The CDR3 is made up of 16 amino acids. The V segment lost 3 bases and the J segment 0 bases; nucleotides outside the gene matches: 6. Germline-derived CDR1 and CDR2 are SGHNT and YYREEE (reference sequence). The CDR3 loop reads CASSSAGTVSGNTIYF. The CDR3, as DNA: TGTGCCAGCAGCTCTGCGGGGACAGTCTCTGGAAACACCATATATTTT.

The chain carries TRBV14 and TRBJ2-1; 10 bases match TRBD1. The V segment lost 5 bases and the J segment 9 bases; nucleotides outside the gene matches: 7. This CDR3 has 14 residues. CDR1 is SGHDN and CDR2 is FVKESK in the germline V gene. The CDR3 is CASSFRRDRGEQFF. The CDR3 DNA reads TGTGCCAGCAGCTTTCGCCGGGACAGGGGTGAGCAGTTCTTC.

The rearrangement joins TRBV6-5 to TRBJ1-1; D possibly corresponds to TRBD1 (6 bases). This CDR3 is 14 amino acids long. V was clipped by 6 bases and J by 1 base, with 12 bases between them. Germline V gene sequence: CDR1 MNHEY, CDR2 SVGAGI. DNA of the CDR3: TGTGCCAGCAGCCCGGGGGGCACGAACACTGAAGCTTTCTTT. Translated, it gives CASSPGGTNTEAFF.

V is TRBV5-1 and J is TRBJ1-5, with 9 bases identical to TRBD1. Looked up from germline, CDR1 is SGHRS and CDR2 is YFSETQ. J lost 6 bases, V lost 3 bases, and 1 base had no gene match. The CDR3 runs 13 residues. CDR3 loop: CASSWGQGQPQHF. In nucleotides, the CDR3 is TGCGCCAGCAGCTGGGGACAGGGTCAGCCCCAGCATTTT.

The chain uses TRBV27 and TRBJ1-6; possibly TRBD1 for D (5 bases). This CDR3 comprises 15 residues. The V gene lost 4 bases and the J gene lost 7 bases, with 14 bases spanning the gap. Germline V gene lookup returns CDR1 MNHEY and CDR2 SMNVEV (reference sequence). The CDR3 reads CASSWGRRGNSPLHF. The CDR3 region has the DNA TGTGCCAGCAGTTGGGGGAGGCGCGGGAATTCACCCCTCCACTTT.

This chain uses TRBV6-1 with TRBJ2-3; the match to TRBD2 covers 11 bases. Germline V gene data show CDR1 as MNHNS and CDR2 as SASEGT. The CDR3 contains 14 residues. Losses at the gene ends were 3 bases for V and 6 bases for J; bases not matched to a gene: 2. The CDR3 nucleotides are TGTGCCAGCAGTGATAGCGGGGGGGCCGATACGCAGTATTTT. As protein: CASSDSGGADTQYF.

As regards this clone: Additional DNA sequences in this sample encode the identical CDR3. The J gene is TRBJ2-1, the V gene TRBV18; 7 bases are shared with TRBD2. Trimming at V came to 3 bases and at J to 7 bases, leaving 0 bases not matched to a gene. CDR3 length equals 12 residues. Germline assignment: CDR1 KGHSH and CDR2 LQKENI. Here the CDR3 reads CASSPGGNEQFF. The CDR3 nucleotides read TGTGCCAGCTCACCGGGGGGGAATGAGCAGTTCTTC.